This T cell receptor (beta chain) was sequenced for a study of PD-1 blockade in classical Hodgkin lymphoma. Note on this clone: The antigen remains unidentified.

Study-level results: Baseline TCR diversity was reportedly lower in newly diagnosed patients than healthy donors.

Method: immunoSEQ multiplex PCR; TCRdb's copy keeps in-frame clones and lacks some. The sample carries tens of thousands of clones, around 80% recorded once. Patients all relapsed after autologous stem cell transplantation, and there was variation in brentuximab vedotin exposure. The CDR3 is 14 residues long. This sample comprised peripheral blood mononuclear cells (PBMCs), obtained before the second cycle of nivolumab. The TCR was taken from a human donor with classical Hodgkin lymphoma. V and J are TRBV7-5 and TRBJ2-1; TRBD2 is the table's D call, not checked against the DNA. TRBV7-5 is a documented pseudogene. CDR3 protein: CAGSRTSGYNEQFF. Written as DNA, the CDR3 is TGTGCCGGAAGTAGGACTAGCGGGTACAATGAGCAGTTCTTC.